This T cell receptor beta chain derives from a study of beta chain features in type 1 diabetes. V lost 2 bases, J lost 0 bases, and 0 bases stayed unmatched. The CDR3 totals 14 residues. The germline V gene encodes CDR1 SGHTA and CDR2 FQGTGA. Study-wide results and limits: Across all four CD4+ subsets, people with type 1 diabetes showed modestly shorter TCRB CDR3s.

Worth noting for this clone: The antigen remains undetermined.

Isolated RNA was reverse transcribed in full, so expressed TCRB transcripts were sequenced. Produced via immunoSEQ multiplex PCR; TCRdb's table is partial and in-frame only. The profile shows tens of thousands of clones, over 65% of them singletons. The TCR was taken from a woman in her forties with type 1 diabetes. This chain links TRBV7-3 with TRBJ2-7; 8 bases match TRBD2. The sample was stem cell memory CD4+ T cells from blood. CDR3 sequence: CASSLGTSSYEQYF. In DNA, the CDR3 is TGTGCCAGCAGCTTAGGGACTAGCTCCTACGAGCAGTACTTC.